What follows describes a single TCR beta chain. The sample is drawn from a study of blood T cell repertoires in COVID-19. Study-level information: Samples came from the United States, Italy and Spain, spanning acute and convalescent COVID-19. The cDNA or gDNA used as material had been derived from T cells, B-cell-depleted T cells, or PBMCs.

The V and J ends lost 0 bases and 5 bases, in that order; junction bases with no gene match: 6. The germline CDR1 and CDR2 sequences are SGHNT and YYREEE (reference sequence). The CDR3 sequence is 15 residues long. In the original workflow: Reference gene primer amplification yielded estimated nucleated cell counts. Sequencing used immunoSEQ multiplex PCR; TCRdb keeps in-frame clones, though not all of them. V, J and clone size derive from that table, while D and trimming were established from the DNA sequence. The data contain about 170,000 clones, 85% of them singletons. The chain recombines TRBV5-4 with TRBJ2-7; TRBD1 matches 9 bases. The sequenced sample was peripheral blood. The source is a human donor with acute or convalescent COVID-19. The donor label of this sample is uncertain. This chain's CDR3 is CASSLAGTGFHEQYF. CDR3 nucleotides: TGTGCCAGCAGCTTGGCCGGGACAGGGTTCCACGAGCAGTACTTC.